The clone carrying this T cell receptor (beta chain) was observed a handful of times. The entry originates in a study of tumor-infiltrating lymphocytes in oesophageal squamous cell carcinoma. TCRdb analysed the PCR reads with MiXCR anew, one entry per CDR3 protein. Of around 18,000 distinct CDR3 sequences listed, roughly 42% are singletons. Trimming removed 0 bases at V and 8 bases at J, with 13 bases between. Germline V CDR1 and CDR2: MNHNY, SVGAGI (reference sequence). CDR3 length: 14 amino acids. Material for sequencing was esophageal tumor tissue. The J gene is TRBJ1-1, the V gene TRBV6-6; D is possibly TRBD1 (6 bases). The receptor comes from a male donor with esophageal squamous cell carcinoma. CDR3 in amino acids: CASSYSTGGHEAFF. CDR3 in DNA: TGTGCCAGCAGTTACTCGACGGGGGGCCACGAAGCTTTCTTT.